These 24 T cell receptor beta chains share one sample of origin, sequenced in a study of naive and memory T cell subsets. The beta constant-region primer was an equimolar mix of two oligonucleotides covering TRBC1 and TRBC2. The ligated cDNA underwent four PCR rounds using SP2 and nested alpha and beta constant-region primers. One entry per CDR3 protein, called by TCRdb with MiXCR from the UMI-ligation and nested PCR reads. This table holds about 22,000 distinct CDR3 sequences, more than 7% found once. The source material was central memory CD8+ T cells from blood. These receptors came from a human donor in good health.

The sample holds many counts of this clonotype. The chain has TRBV4-3 and TRBJ1-1, with D possibly being TRBD1 (5 bases). V was pared by 1 base and J by 1 base, with 10 bases between. The CDR3 extends over 15 amino acids. Germline values: CDR1 LGHNA, CDR2 YSLEER. This CDR3 is CASSQVDSWNTEAFF. The CDR3 DNA sequence: TGCGCCAGCAGCCAAGTTGACAGTTGGAACACTGAAGCTTTCTTT.

This clonotype was counted many times. The chain joins TRBV28 to TRBJ1-5; 7 bases line up with TRBD1. Germline lookup yields CDR1 MDHEN and CDR2 SYDVKM. This CDR3 is 16 amino acids long. Germline trimming cut 3 bases from V and 3 bases from J; bases unmatched to any gene: 8. The DNA of the CDR3 is TGTGCCAGCAGTTTCGGTGGACAGGTCCCCAATCAGCCCCAGCATTTT. It yields the protein CASSFGGQVPNQPQHF.

In its sample, this clonotype is large. This chain connects TRBV7-8 to TRBJ1-5, with 8 bases fitting TRBD1. Unmatched junction bases numbered 7, after V lost 3 bases and J lost 6 bases. Germline V gives CDR1 SGHVS, CDR2 FQNEAQ. The CDR3 loop spans 15 amino acids. Written as DNA, the CDR3 is TGTGCCAGCAGCTTCCGACAGGGGCCGAGTCAGCCCCAGCATTTT. Amino acid sequence: CASSFRQGPSQPQHF.

The chain joins TRBV28 to TRBJ2-7; D may be TRBD2 (5 bases). The CDR3 has 16 residues. The V end lost 5 bases, the J end lost 3 bases, and 20 bases lay between the germline ends. Germline V gives CDR1 MDHEN, CDR2 SYDVKM. The chain's CDR3 is CASSDLSNSGIYEQYF. In nucleotides, the CDR3 is TGTGCCAGCAGTGACCTGTCCAATTCGGGGATCTACGAGCAGTACTTC.

This clonotype appeared a few times. The rearrangement joins TRBV4-3 to TRBJ2-2, with D perhaps matching TRBD2 (5 bases). Trimming took 1 base from V and 6 from J, leaving 12 bases between them. The CDR3 is 15 residues long. The V gene's germline CDR1 is LGHNA and CDR2 YSLEER. CDR3 coding DNA: TGCGCCAGCAGCCAAGGTAGCGTTGTGTCCGGGGAGCTGTTTTTT. Amino acids: CASSQGSVVSGELFF.

This clonotype was observed a few times. V usage is TRBV28 and J usage is TRBJ2-7; TRBD2 agrees at 8 bases. V lost 6 bases, J lost 4 bases, and 17 bases stayed unmatched. The CDR3 spans 17 residues. CDR1 is MDHEN and CDR2 is SYDVKM in the germline V gene. CDR3 DNA sequence: TGTGCCAGCAGCCAAAACCCAAGACTAGCGAACGAATACGAGCAGTACTTC. Translating it yields CASSQNPRLANEYEQYF.

There are many counts of this clonotype. The CDR3 nucleotides are TGTGCCAGCACCCGGACTAGCGGGATTGATGAGCTGGCCAAAAACATTCAGTACTTC. Its translation is CASTRTSGIDELAKNIQYF. V gene TRBV21-1 combines with J gene TRBJ2-4; TRBD2, as called in the table, went unchecked against the DNA. TRBV21-1 is a listed pseudogene. The CDR3 runs 19 residues.

This clonotype is judged medium-sized (0.01 to 0.1%). The V gene is TRBV3-1, the J gene TRBJ2-1; the D gene is possibly TRBD1 (6 bases). This CDR3 is built from 16 residues. CDR1 is LGHDT, CDR2 YNNKEL, per germline (reference sequence). Deletions cut 0 bases from V and 2 bases from J, with 11 bases between. CDR3 region: CASSQDLWDTYNEQFF. DNA of the CDR3: TGTGCCAGCAGCCAAGATTTGTGGGACACCTACAATGAGCAGTTCTTC.

This chain connects TRBV28 to TRBJ2-1; D call uncertain. Per the germline V gene, CDR1 is MDHEN and CDR2 is SYDVKM. This CDR3 is built from 12 residues. Trimming removed 6 bases at V and 2 bases at J, with 5 bases between. CDR3 amino acids: CASSPAYNEQFF. The CDR3 coding sequence is TGTGCCAGCAGCCCCGCCTACAATGAGCAGTTCTTC.

CDR3 residues: CASSFGTDSGELFF. The DNA for the CDR3 is TGTGCCAGCAGCTTCGGGACAGACTCCGGGGAGCTGTTTTTT. The chain is built from TRBV7-9 and TRBJ2-2; 7 nucleotides line up with TRBD1. Germline CDR1 and CDR2: SEHNR and FQNEAQ (reference sequence). The CDR3 runs to 14 residues. After removal of 3 bases from V and 6 bases from J, the junction contained 4 bases not matched to a gene. The full variable domain, rest sourced from reference TRBV7-9 and TRBJ2-2, is DTGVSQNPRHKITKRGQNVTFRCDPISEHNRLYWYRQTLGQGPEFLTYFQNEAQLEKSRLLSDRFSAERPKGSFSTLEIQRTEQGDSAMYLCASSFGTDSGELFFGEGSRLTVL.

Many counts were recorded for this clonotype. This CDR3 reads CSARERRTFF. CDR3 bases: TGCAGTGCTAGAGAGAGACGCACTTTCTTT. V is TRBV20-1 and J is TRBJ1-1; D remains ambiguous. CDR1 and CDR2 from the germline V gene are DFQATT and SNEGSKA (reference sequence). The length of the CDR3 is 10 residues. Trimming took 0 bases from V and 12 from J, leaving 8 bases between them.

The J gene is TRBJ2-4, the V gene TRBV27, with D perhaps being TRBD1 or TRBD2 (5 bases each). V lost 0 bases and J lost 1, with 7 bases in between. CDR3 length: 15 amino acids. CDR1 and CDR2 (germline): MNHEY, SMNVEV (reference sequence). The CDR3 loop reads CASSLSWGAKNIQYF. As DNA, the CDR3 is TGTGCCAGCAGTTTATCATGGGGGGCCAAAAACATTCAGTACTTC.

This chain connects TRBV15 to TRBJ1-1, with D perhaps matching TRBD1 (5 bases). The CDR3 extends over 12 amino acids. V lost 7 bases to trimming and J lost 5 bases, with 11 bases between them. The germline V gene encodes CDR1 LNHNV and CDR2 YYDKDF (reference sequence). The CDR3 DNA follows: TGTGCCACCAAACAATCAGGGACTGAAGCTTTCTTT. Protein: CATKQSGTEAFF.

In its sample, this clonotype was seen many times. The J gene is TRBJ2-5, the V gene TRBV5-1; 13 bases match TRBD2. Trimming cost V 4 bases and J 5 bases; bases outside gene matches: 14. Germline V lookup: CDR1 SGHRS, CDR2 YFSETQ. This CDR3 is 18 amino acids long. CDR3 sequence reads: CASSVGLAGTRRGETQYF. The CDR3 DNA sequence: TGCGCCAGCAGCGTGGGACTAGCGGGGACAAGGAGGGGCGAGACCCAGTACTTC.

In its sample, this clonotype was seen many times. This chain links TRBV20-1 with TRBJ2-7; D unclear. The CDR3 loop spans 15 amino acids. V was shortened by 3 bases and J by 2 bases, with 17 bases between the two germline ends. CDR1 DFQATT and CDR2 SNEGSKA come from the germline V gene (reference sequence). CDR3 in amino acids: CSASPPEVAAYEQYF. The CDR3 nucleotides are TGCAGTGCTAGCCCCCCCGAGGTGGCAGCCTACGAGCAGTACTTC.

At least ten counts were recorded for this clonotype. This rearrangement joins TRBV7-8 to TRBJ2-4, with a weak D call TRBD1 (6 bases). From germline, CDR1 is SGHVS and CDR2 FQNEAQ. CDR3 length: 14 amino acids. The V end was cut by 0 bases, the J end by 8 bases, with 11 bases between. The chain's CDR3 is CASSLAKGEYIQYF. Written as DNA, the CDR3 is TGTGCCAGCAGCTTAGCGAAGGGGGAGTACATTCAGTACTTC.

The table lists this clonotype with many counts. The V gene is TRBV7-9, the J gene TRBJ2-1; D is unresolved. Germline V lookup: CDR1 SEHNR, CDR2 FQNEAQ (reference sequence). The germline V and J ends were trimmed by 1 base and 6 bases, with 13 bases remaining between them. The CDR3 is 15 residues long. The CDR3: CASSLDLEWGNEQFF. The CDR3, as DNA: TGTGCCAGCAGCTTAGACCTAGAGTGGGGCAATGAGCAGTTCTTC.

V gene TRBV27 combines with J gene TRBJ2-1, with 7 bases lining up with TRBD2. From germline, CDR1 is MNHEY and CDR2 SMNVEV (reference sequence). Germline trimming cut 6 bases from V and 4 bases from J; bases unmatched to any gene: 9. This CDR3 contains 15 residues. In DNA, the CDR3 is TGTGCCAGCAGCCCTATAGCGGGCATGTACAATGAGCAGTTCTTC. It codes for CASSPIAGMYNEQFF.

This clonotype was seen at least ten times. The CDR3 DNA reads TGTGCCAGCAGTTTATCGCATGGAGGGGCCGCCTACAATGAGCAGTTCTTC. This codes for CASSLSHGGAAYNEQFF. The chain employs TRBV27 and TRBJ2-1; D possibly corresponds to TRBD2 (6 bases). This CDR3 is built from 17 residues. The germline V and J ends were trimmed by 0 bases and 2 bases, with 14 bases remaining between them. Per germline, CDR1 MNHEY and CDR2 SMNVEV (reference sequence).

This clonotype was seen at least ten times. The rearrangement uses TRBV6-2 or TRBV6-3 and TRBJ1-5; D remains unclear. The length of the CDR3 is 17 residues. Germline V gene sequence: CDR1 MNHEY, CDR2 SVGEGT. V was trimmed by 2 bases and J by 3 bases, leaving 17 bases between them. CDR3 amino acids: CASSYEYPGSLNQPQHF. The CDR3 coding sequence is TGTGCCAGCAGTTACGAATACCCGGGAAGCCTCAATCAGCCCCAGCATTTT.

The table lists this clonotype with a count of one. A read error may be the cause here, since a much bigger clone is one base away. This chain uses TRBV27 with TRBJ2-7, with 8 bases lining up with TRBD1. From germline, CDR1 is MNHEY and CDR2 SMNVEV (reference sequence). The CDR3 has 14 amino acids. The CDR3 sequence is CASSIWQGAYKQYF. CDR3 bases: TGTGCCAGCAGTATTTGGCAGGGGGCCTACAAGCAGTACTTC.

In its sample, this clonotype ranks as medium-sized. This chain joins TRBV12-3 or TRBV12-4 and TRBJ2-6; D ambiguous. V shed 1 base and J shed 0 bases, with 10 bases lying between them. The CDR3 has 17 residues. The CDR3 spells CASSLGGSSSGANVLTF. For the CDR3, the DNA is TGTGCCAGCAGTTTAGGTGGCAGCAGCTCTGGGGCCAACGTCCTGACTTTC.

The CDR3 reads CASSSFRSLRETQYF. The CDR3 bases are TGTGCCAGCAGCTCCTTTAGGTCCCTAAGGGAGACCCAGTACTTC. This chain links TRBV5-6 with TRBJ2-5; the D is unclear. The CDR3 contains 15 residues. Deletions cut 3 bases from V and 5 bases from J, with 17 bases between. CDR1 SGHDT and CDR2 YYEEEE come from the germline V gene.

A few counts support this clonotype. This rearrangement joins TRBV6-1 to TRBJ2-2; D may match TRBD1 or TRBD2 (5 bases each). The length of the CDR3 is 14 residues. V was cut by 0 bases and J by 3 bases, with 5 bases left in between. The germline gives CDR1 MNHNS, CDR2 SASEGT. The CDR3 protein is CASSEAGDTGELFF. The DNA of the CDR3 is TGTGCCAGCAGTGAAGCGGGGGACACCGGGGAGCTGTTTTTT.